These 10 T cell receptor beta chains were sequenced from one sample in a study of blood T cell repertoires in COVID-19. Assay used: immunoSEQ multiplex PCR; TCRdb lists only in-frame clones, some missing. The data show fewer than 200,000 clones, with 70% to 80% seen just once and roughly 8.6% held by the top ten. Sequencing was performed on peripheral blood. The source of these receptors is a man aged 60 to 69 with acute or convalescent COVID-19.

This chain uses TRBV14 with TRBJ2-7; D gene uncertain. V was clipped by 2 bases and J by 5 bases, with 7 bases between them. CDR3 length equals 12 residues. Per germline, CDR1 SGHDN and CDR2 FVKESK. The CDR3, as DNA: TGTGCCAGCAGCCAACTCCTACACGAGCAGTACTTC. This translates into CASSQLLHEQYF.

The genes are TRBV10-2 and TRBJ2-5, with 8 bases fitting TRBD2. V dropped 5 bases and J dropped 2; count of bases not matched to a gene: 7. This CDR3 is 15 amino acids long. The germline CDR1 and CDR2 sequences are WSHSY and SAAADI. CDR3 bases: TGCGCCAGCAGTCCTATCCCGGGAGGGCAAGAGACCCAGTACTTC. It is translated as CASSPIPGGQETQYF.

The CDR3 DNA reads as TGTGCCAGCAGTTACTTAACAGGGACCACAGATACGCAGTATTTT. This codes for CASSYLTGTTDTQYF. This rearrangement joins TRBV6-6 to TRBJ2-3, with D possibly being TRBD1 (6 bases). Germline V gene lookup returns CDR1 MNHNY and CDR2 SVGAGI (reference sequence). The CDR3 sequence is 15 residues long. V was pared by 1 base and J by 2 bases, with 10 bases between.

This clone was counted between two and nine times. The rearrangement links TRBV2 to TRBJ1-1; D is ambiguous. Trimming took 7 bases from V and 6 from J, leaving 12 bases between them. Germline V lookup: CDR1 SNHLY, CDR2 FYNNEI. The CDR3 loop spans 12 amino acids. The CDR3 spells CASTAGYAEAFF. The CDR3 bases are TGTGCCAGCACGGCGGGGTACGCTGAAGCTTTCTTT.

The chain carries TRBV5-6 and TRBJ1-1; D is possibly TRBD1 (6 bases). The CDR3 runs to 15 residues. Germline CDR1 SGHDT, CDR2 YYEEEE. Trimming stripped 4 bases from V and 4 bases from J, with 17 bases between. The CDR3 nucleotides are TGTGCCAGCAGCGAAGATAACAGGGTGGGCACTGAAGCTTTCTTT. Translation: CASSEDNRVGTEAFF.

The V gene is TRBV18, the J gene TRBJ2-7; 7 positions match TRBD1. Germline loops: CDR1 KGHSH, CDR2 LQKENI. V shed 2 bases, J shed 6 bases, and the junction held 10 bases outside the gene matches. The CDR3 consists of 15 residues. The CDR3, as DNA: TGTGCCAGCTCACCAATGGACAGGCCGCCAGCCGAGCAGTACTTC. It yields the protein CASSPMDRPPAEQYF.

This clone was counted between two and nine times. The genes are TRBV9 and TRBJ2-3, with TRBD2 identical over 7 bases. The CDR3 loop spans 16 amino acids. In germline, CDR1 is SGDLS, CDR2 YYNGEE. The V segment lost 0 bases and the J segment 2 bases; nucleotides outside the gene matches: 6. The CDR3 coding sequence is TGTGCCAGCAGCGTAGGACTAGCCCCTCACACAGATACGCAGTATTTT. The encoded protein is CASSVGLAPHTDTQYF.

This rearrangement joins TRBV5-1 to TRBJ2-7; a weak D match, TRBD1 (5 bases). The germline gives CDR1 SGHRS, CDR2 YFSETQ. The ends were cut back, 4 bases at V and 2 bases at J, with 13 bases in the middle. This CDR3 contains 14 residues. This chain's CDR3 is CASSRTGNTYEQYF. The CDR3 DNA reads TGCGCCAGCAGCAGAACAGGAAATACCTACGAGCAGTACTTC.

The chain uses TRBV5-1 and TRBJ2-7, with a tentative D call TRBD2 (5 bases). Germline lookup yields CDR1 SGHRS and CDR2 YFSETQ. V was clipped by 0 bases and J by 0 bases, with 7 bases between them. The CDR3 loop spans 14 amino acids. CDR3: CASSLGGYSYEQYF. The CDR3 region has the DNA TGCGCCAGCAGCTTGGGCGGGTACTCCTACGAGCAGTACTTC.

This sequence joins TRBV7-9 and TRBJ2-5, with a possible D match to TRBD1 (5 bases). CDR1 is SEHNR and CDR2 is FQNEAQ in the germline V gene (reference sequence). The CDR3 is made up of 16 amino acids. V lost 5 bases and J lost 1, with 17 bases in between. The CDR3 loop reads CASSPPFGDSQETQYF. The CDR3 DNA reads as TGTGCCAGCAGCCCCCCCTTCGGAGACAGCCAAGAGACCCAGTACTTC.